The 15 T cell receptor beta chains below all came from one sample that was sequenced in a study of Ad26.COV2.S vaccination and SARS-CoV-2 variants. The assay was immunoSEQ multiplex PCR, and TCRdb's table has in-frame clones only and misses some. The table shows about 350,000 clones, with roughly 90% occurring only once. The treatment was: approximately 18 received Ad26.COV2.S at low or high dose, single or two shots; roughly 5 received placebo; per-sample allocation not given. Samples came from day 63 after the first vaccine or placebo injection. The input for sequencing was peripheral blood, taken in a trial of Ad26.COV2.S vaccine versus placebo. These receptors were obtained from a person aged 18-60 years who received the Ad26.COV2.S COVID-19 vaccine or a placebo.

The CDR3 DNA is TGTGCCAGCAGTTACTCCCCGACAGGGGCCTACAATGAGCAGTTCTTC. Protein sequence: CASSYSPTGAYNEQFF. This chain connects TRBV6-2 or TRBV6-3 to TRBJ2-1; TRBD1 matches at 8 bases. V shed 0 bases, J shed 2 bases, and the junction held 3 bases outside the gene matches. Germline loops: CDR1 MNHEY, CDR2 SVGEGT. CDR3 size: 16 residues.

The genes are TRBV27 and TRBJ2-1; D tentatively reads TRBD1 or TRBD2 (5 bases each). The germline V gene has CDR1 MNHEY and CDR2 SMNVEV (reference sequence). Trimming left V 1 base short and J 7 bases short, with 8 bases between. The CDR3 runs to 13 residues. The CDR3 DNA reads TGTGCCAGCAGTTTATTATGGGGGAATGAGCAGTTCTTC. Amino acid sequence: CASSLLWGNEQFF.

This clone has only one observation. The rearrangement links TRBV5-8 to TRBJ2-1, with a weak D call TRBD1 (7 bases). V was pared by 2 bases and J by 4 bases, with 22 bases between. Germline V lookup: CDR1 SGHTS, CDR2 YDEGEE. The CDR3 covers 18 residues. The CDR3 DNA is TGTGCCAGCAGCTTACCGTTGGGGCAGGGGGGCCTGTACAATGAGCAGTTCTTC. It codes for CASSLPLGQGGLYNEQFF.

The chain carries TRBV28 and TRBJ1-5; 9 positions agree with TRBD1. The CDR3 sequence is 15 residues long. Germline V gene data show CDR1 as MDHEN and CDR2 as SYDVKM. V was pared by 5 bases and J by 6 bases, with 8 bases of the junction left unmatched. The CDR3 DNA follows: TGTGCCAGCAGTCCGGGACAGGGTGGACGTCAGCCCCAGCATTTT. Its protein is CASSPGQGGRQPQHF.

The V and J genes are TRBV15 and TRBJ1-1; unclear D gene. The CDR3 totals 13 residues. Trimming shortened V by 0 bases and J by 5 bases, and 7 bases separated the two germline ends. Germline CDR1 and CDR2: LNHNV and YYDKDF (reference sequence). CDR3 region: CATSRDPATEAFF. CDR3 nucleotide sequence: TGTGCCACCAGCAGAGATCCGGCTACTGAAGCTTTCTTT.

The V call is TRBV4-1, the J call TRBJ2-5; 14 bases map to TRBD2. Germline V CDR1 and CDR2: MGHRA, YSYEKL. V lost 2 bases and J lost 4; bases outside the gene matches: 6. The CDR3 is made up of 17 amino acids. The CDR3, as DNA: TGCGCCAGCAGCCAATTGGGACTAGCGGGAGTAACAGAGACCCAGTACTTC. Its protein product is CASSQLGLAGVTETQYF.

This chain joins TRBV6-6 and TRBJ2-5; perhaps TRBD2 as D (5 bases). The CDR3 length is 15 residues. The V and J ends lost 0 bases and 4 bases respectively, with 12 bases between them. Germline V gives CDR1 MNHNY, CDR2 SVGAGI (reference sequence). The CDR3 is CASSYSPRERETQYF. Written as DNA, the CDR3 is TGTGCCAGCAGTTACTCGCCCCGGGAACGAGAGACCCAGTACTTC.

The chain couples TRBV11-1 to TRBJ2-7; D gene uncertain. Germline lookup yields CDR1 SGHAT and CDR2 FQDESV (reference sequence). The germline V and J ends were trimmed by 1 base and 10 bases, with 14 bases remaining between them. There are 13 residues in the CDR3. The CDR3 spells CASSLGPYLVQYF. The CDR3 DNA sequence: TGTGCCAGCAGCTTAGGACCTTATTTGGTCCAGTACTTC.

In its sample, this clone was seen a few times. The chain uses TRBV9 and TRBJ2-2; 8 bases align to TRBD1. The CDR3 length is 15 residues. In germline, CDR1 is SGDLS, CDR2 YYNGEE. V lost 1 base to trimming and J lost 4 bases; unmatched junction nucleotides: 3. CDR3 loop: CASSVRQGRTGELFF. The CDR3 coding sequence is TGTGCCAGCAGCGTAAGACAGGGGCGCACCGGGGAGCTGTTTTTT.

The chain recombines TRBV9 with TRBJ2-3; the D call may be TRBD1 or TRBD2 (6 bases each). In germline, CDR1 is SGDLS, CDR2 YYNGEE. The CDR3 covers 14 residues. V shed 4 bases and J shed 4 bases, with 13 bases lying between them. DNA for the CDR3: TGTGCCAGCAGCCTGGGGGGCGGGGCAGATACGCAGTATTTT. Residues: CASSLGGGADTQYF. Full variable domain (remainder filled in from reference TRBV9 and TRBJ2-3): DSGVTQTPKHLITATGQRVTLRCSPRSGDLSVYWYQQSLDQGLQFLIQYYNGEERAKGNILERFSAQQFPDLHSELNLSSLELGDSALYFCASSLGGGADTQYFGPGTRLTVL.

This rearrangement joins TRBV2 to TRBJ2-2; TRBD2 matches 7 bases. Germline assignment: CDR1 SNHLY and CDR2 FYNNEI. J gave up 0 bases and V 6 bases, and 4 bases lay outside the gene matches. The CDR3 covers 15 residues. In nucleotides, the CDR3 is TGTGCCAGCAGGCGGGAGCGCGCGAACACCGGGGAGCTGTTTTTT. Its protein product is CASRRERANTGELFF. Using reference TRBV2 and TRBJ2-2 for the parts outside the CDR3, the full variable domain is EPEVTQTPSHQVTQMGQEVILRCVPISNHLYFYWYRQILGQKVEFLVSFYNNEISEKSEIFDDQFSVERPDGSNFTLKIRSTKLEDSAMYFCASRRERANTGELFFGEGSRLTVL.

This chain connects TRBV28 to TRBJ1-1; D is uncertain. V gave up 3 bases and J gave up 3 bases, with 8 bases separating them. There are 13 residues in the CDR3. CDR1 is MDHEN, CDR2 SYDVKM, per germline. CDR3 nucleotide sequence: TGTGCCAGCAGTTTCGGGCTCCACACTGAAGCTTTCTTT. This sequence encodes CASSFGLHTEAFF.

In this sample, this clone turned up once. The V call is TRBV28, the J call TRBJ2-1, with 9 nucleotides matching TRBD1. Germline CDR1 and CDR2: MDHEN and SYDVKM. The V and J ends lost 7 bases and 5 bases, in that order; junction bases with no gene match: 12. The length of the CDR3 is 16 residues. The CDR3 region has the DNA TGTGCCAGCACCGATAGAGTGGGACAGGGAAACAATGAGCAGTTCTTC. Protein sequence: CASTDRVGQGNNEQFF.

This chain joins TRBV5-4 and TRBJ1-4; D not certain. The CDR3 spans 14 residues. The V end was cut by 0 bases, the J end by 2 bases, with 5 bases between. Germline V gene data show CDR1 as SGHNT and CDR2 as YYREEE (reference sequence). The CDR3 spells CASSLDSTNEKLFF. The CDR3 DNA follows: TGTGCCAGCAGCTTGGACAGTACTAATGAAAAACTGTTTTTT.

In its sample, this clone was seen once. The chain uses TRBV7-8 and TRBJ2-7; 9 nucleotides match TRBD1. The CDR3 contains 15 residues. V lost 1 base and J lost 4; bases outside the gene matches: 5. Germline V gene sequence: CDR1 SGHVS, CDR2 FQNEAQ. In DNA, the CDR3 is TGTGCCAGCAGCTTAGGTGGGACAGGGCGGTACGAGCAGTACTTC. Encoded protein: CASSLGGTGRYEQYF.